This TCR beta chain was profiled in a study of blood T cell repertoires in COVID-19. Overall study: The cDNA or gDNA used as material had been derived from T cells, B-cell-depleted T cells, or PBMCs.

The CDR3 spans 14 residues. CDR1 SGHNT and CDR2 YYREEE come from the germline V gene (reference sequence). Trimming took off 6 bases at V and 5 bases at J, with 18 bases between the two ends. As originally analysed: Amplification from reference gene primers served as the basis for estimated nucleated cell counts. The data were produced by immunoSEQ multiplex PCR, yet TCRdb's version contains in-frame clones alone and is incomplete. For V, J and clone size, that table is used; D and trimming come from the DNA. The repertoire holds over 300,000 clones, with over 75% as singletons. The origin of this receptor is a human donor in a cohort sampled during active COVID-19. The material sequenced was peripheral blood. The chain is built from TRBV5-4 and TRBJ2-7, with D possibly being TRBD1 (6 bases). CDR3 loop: CASKEGGGANEQYF. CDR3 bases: TGTGCCAGCAAAGAAGGGGGTGGGGCGAACGAGCAGTACTTC.